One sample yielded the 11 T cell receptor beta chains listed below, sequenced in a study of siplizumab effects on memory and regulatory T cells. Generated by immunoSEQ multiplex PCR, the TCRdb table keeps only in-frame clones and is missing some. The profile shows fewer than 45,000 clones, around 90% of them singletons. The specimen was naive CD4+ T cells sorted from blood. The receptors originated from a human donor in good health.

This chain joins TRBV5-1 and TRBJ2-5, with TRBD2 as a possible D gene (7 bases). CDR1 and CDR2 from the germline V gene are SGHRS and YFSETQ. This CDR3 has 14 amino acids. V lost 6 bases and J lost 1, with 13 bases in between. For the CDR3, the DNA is TGCGCCAGCACAGAGGGGGGGGGCCAAGAGACCCAGTACTTC. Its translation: CASTEGGGQETQYF.

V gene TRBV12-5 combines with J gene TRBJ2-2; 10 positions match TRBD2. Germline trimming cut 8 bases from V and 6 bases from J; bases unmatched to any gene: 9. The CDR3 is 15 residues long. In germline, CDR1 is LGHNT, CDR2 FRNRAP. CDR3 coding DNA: TGTGCTAGTTCCCCTAGCGGGGGCTTCCCCGGGGAGCTGTTTTTT. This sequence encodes CASSPSGGFPGELFF.

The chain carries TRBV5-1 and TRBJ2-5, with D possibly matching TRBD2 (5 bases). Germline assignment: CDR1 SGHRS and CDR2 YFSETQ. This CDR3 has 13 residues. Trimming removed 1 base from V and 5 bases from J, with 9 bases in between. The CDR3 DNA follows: TGCGCCAGCAGCTTGTCTCCGGGGGAGACCCAGTACTTC. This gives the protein CASSLSPGETQYF.

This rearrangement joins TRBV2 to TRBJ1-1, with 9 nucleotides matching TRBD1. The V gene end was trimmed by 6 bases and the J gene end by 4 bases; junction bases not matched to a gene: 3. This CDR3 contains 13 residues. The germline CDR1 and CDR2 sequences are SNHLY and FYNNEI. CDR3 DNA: TGTGCCAGCAGGGAGACAGGGGGCACTGAAGCTTTCTTT. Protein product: CASRETGGTEAFF.

The CDR3 here is CSVDSGAYEQYF. The CDR3 nucleotides read TGCAGCGTTGATTCAGGGGCCTACGAGCAGTACTTC. The chain recombines TRBV29-1 with TRBJ2-7; a possible D gene is TRBD1 (6 bases). This CDR3 is 12 amino acids long. Germline V CDR1 and CDR2: SQVTM, ANQGSEA. Trimming shortened V by 3 bases and J by 2 bases, and 8 bases separated the two germline ends.

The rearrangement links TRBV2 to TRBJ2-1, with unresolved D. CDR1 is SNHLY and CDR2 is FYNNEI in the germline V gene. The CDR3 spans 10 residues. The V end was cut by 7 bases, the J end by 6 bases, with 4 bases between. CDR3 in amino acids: CASIGNEQFF. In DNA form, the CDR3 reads TGTGCCAGCATAGGCAATGAGCAGTTCTTC.

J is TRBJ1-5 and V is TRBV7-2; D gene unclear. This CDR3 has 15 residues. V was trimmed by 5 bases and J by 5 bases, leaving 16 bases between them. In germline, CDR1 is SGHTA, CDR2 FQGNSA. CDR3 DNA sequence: TGTGCCAGCAGCAAAAACCGGGGAATCGATCAGCCCCAGCATTTT. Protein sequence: CASSKNRGIDQPQHF.

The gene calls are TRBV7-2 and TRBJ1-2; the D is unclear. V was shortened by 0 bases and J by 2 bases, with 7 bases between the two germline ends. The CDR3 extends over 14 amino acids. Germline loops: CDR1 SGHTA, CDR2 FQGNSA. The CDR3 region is CASSLAPVNYGYTF. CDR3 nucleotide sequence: TGTGCCAGCAGCTTAGCTCCGGTGAACTATGGCTACACCTTC.

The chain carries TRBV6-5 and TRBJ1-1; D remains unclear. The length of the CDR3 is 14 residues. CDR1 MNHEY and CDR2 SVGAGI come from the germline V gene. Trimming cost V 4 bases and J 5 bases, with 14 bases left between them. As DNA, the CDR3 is TGTGCCAGCAGTTTCATGGTTGGTGGTACTGAAGCTTTCTTT. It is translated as CASSFMVGGTEAFF.

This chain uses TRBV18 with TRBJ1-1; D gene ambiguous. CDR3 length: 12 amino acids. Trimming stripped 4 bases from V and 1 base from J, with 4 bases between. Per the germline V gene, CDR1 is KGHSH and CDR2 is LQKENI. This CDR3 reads CASSRSNTEAFF. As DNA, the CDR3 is TGTGCCAGCTCACGATCGAACACTGAAGCTTTCTTT.

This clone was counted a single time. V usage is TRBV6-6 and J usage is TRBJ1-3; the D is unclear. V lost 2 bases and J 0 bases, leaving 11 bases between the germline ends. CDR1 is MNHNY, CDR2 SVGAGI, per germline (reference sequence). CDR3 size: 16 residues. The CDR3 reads CASSYREQNSGNTIYF. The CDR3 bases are TGTGCCAGCAGTTACAGGGAGCAGAACTCTGGAAACACCATATATTTT.